This T cell receptor beta chain was sequenced in a study of shared clonotypes between healthy human individuals. On the study more broadly: Three plates each covered CD4 naive and memory; CD8 naive two, CD8 memory one. Whole-study results and caveats: What limited the represented genetic and exposure-history diversity was the small number of donors.

Clones were read by immunoSEQ multiplex PCR, and TCRdb kept only the in-frame ones, dropping some. This table holds over a million clones, approximately 97% found once. The donors were all Caucasian adults (living in Nashville, Tennessee). CDR1 is SGHAT, CDR2 FQNNGV, per germline. Trimming removed 1 base from V and 5 bases from J, with 15 bases in between. There are 15 residues in the CDR3. On this clone: As yet, its antigen is unknown.

Material: naive CD4+ T cells sorted from blood. Subset indicated: CD45RA+ positively selected. This sequence was found in a man aged 25 to 40 in good health. This chain uses TRBV11-2 with TRBJ2-7; D may be TRBD2 (6 bases). The CDR3 sequence is CASSLVGGTGHEQYF. CDR3 in DNA: TGTGCCAGCAGCTTAGTGGGCGGGACGGGTCACGAGCAGTACTTC.